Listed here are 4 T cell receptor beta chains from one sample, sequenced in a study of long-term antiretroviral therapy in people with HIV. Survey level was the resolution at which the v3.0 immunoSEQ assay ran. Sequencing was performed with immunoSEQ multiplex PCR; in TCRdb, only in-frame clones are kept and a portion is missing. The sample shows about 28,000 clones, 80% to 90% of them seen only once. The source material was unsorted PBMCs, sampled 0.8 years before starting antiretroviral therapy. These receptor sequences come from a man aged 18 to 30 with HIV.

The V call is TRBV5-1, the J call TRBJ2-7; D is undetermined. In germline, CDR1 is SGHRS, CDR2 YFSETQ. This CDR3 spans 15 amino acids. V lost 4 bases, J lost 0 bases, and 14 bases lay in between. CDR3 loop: CASSPGTPSSYEQYF. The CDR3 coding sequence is TGCGCCAGCAGCCCCGGCACGCCGAGCTCCTACGAGCAGTACTTC.

CDR3 DNA: TGCAGCGTTGGTGGAGATTGGTCAGAGACCCAGTACTTC. Translated, it gives CSVGGDWSETQYF. The J gene is TRBJ2-5, the V gene TRBV29-1, with D uncertain. This CDR3 contains 13 residues. V shed 4 bases and J shed 4 bases, with 13 bases lying between them. Germline CDR1 reads SQVTM; CDR2 reads ANQGSEA.

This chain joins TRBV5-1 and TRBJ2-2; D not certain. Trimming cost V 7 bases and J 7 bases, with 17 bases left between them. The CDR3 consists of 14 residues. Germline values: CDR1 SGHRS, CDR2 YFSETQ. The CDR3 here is CASQEGPSVGELFF. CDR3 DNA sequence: TGCGCCAGCCAGGAAGGCCCCTCGGTCGGGGAGCTGTTTTTT. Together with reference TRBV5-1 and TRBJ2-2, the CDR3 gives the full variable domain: KAGVTQTPRYLIKTRGQQVTLSCSPISGHRSVSWYQQTPGQGLQFLFEYFSETQRNKGNFPGRFSGRQFSNSRSEMNVSTLELGDSALYLCASQEGPSVGELFFGEGSRLTVL.

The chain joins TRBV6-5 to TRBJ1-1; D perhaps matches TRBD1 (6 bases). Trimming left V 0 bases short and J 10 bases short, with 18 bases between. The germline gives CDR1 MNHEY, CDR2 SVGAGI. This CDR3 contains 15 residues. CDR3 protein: CASSYSPRGGEGAFF. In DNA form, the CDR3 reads TGTGCCAGCAGTTACTCCCCCAGGGGAGGGGAGGGAGCTTTCTTT.